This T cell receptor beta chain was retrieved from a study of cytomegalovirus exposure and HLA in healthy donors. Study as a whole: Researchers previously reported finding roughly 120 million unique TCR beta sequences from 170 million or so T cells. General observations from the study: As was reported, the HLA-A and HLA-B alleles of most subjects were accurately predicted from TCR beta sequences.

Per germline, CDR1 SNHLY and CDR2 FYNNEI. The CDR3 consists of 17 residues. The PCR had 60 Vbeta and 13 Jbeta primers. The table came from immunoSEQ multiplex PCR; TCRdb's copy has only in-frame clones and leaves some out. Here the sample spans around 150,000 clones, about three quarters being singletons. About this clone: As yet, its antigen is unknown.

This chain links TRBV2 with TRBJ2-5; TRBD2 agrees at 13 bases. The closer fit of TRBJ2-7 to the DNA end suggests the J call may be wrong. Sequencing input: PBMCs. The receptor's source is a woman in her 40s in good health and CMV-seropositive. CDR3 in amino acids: CASSSVGTSGISYEQYF. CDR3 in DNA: TGTGCCAGCAGCTCGGTAGGGACTAGCGGGATCTCCTACGAGCAGTACTTC.